Each of the 27 T cell receptor beta chains below was sequenced from the same sample in a study of CDR3 diversity in severe acne. TCRdb passed the PCR reads through MiXCR, listing each CDR3 protein once. The profile shows 100,000 or so distinct CDR3 sequences, around 53% of them singletons. Source material: blood. Receptors originate from a male donor with acne.

V is TRBV6-6 and J is TRBJ2-2; D perhaps matches TRBD2 (5 bases). The V and J ends lost 4 bases and 7 bases respectively, with 16 bases between them. The CDR3 covers 15 residues. CDR1 is MNHNY and CDR2 is SVGAGI in the germline V gene (reference sequence). This CDR3 reads CASSLGLGDGGELFF. Here the CDR3 DNA reads TGTGCCAGCAGTTTAGGTCTGGGAGATGGCGGGGAGCTGTTTTTT.

A note on this clonotype: A read error is possible here, since a much larger clone lies one base away. This chain uses TRBV7-9 with TRBJ1-3; 7 bases match TRBD1. The CDR3 totals 15 residues. Germline CDR1 and CDR2: SEHNR and FQNEAQ (reference sequence). CDR3 nucleotide sequence: TGTGCCGGCAGCACCTTAGACAGGGTTGGAAACACCATATATTTT. Amino acids: CAGSTLDRVGNTIYF.

This clonotype has a handful of counts. The rearrangement joins TRBV20-1 to TRBJ1-2; D possibly corresponds to TRBD1 (5 bases). Trimming shortened V by 0 bases and J by 2 bases, and 10 bases separated the two germline ends. Looked up from germline, CDR1 is DFQATT and CDR2 is SNEGSKA (reference sequence). The CDR3 spans 14 residues. The chain's CDR3 is CSAREGGANYGYTF. The CDR3 nucleotides are TGCAGTGCTAGAGAGGGAGGGGCGAACTATGGCTACACCTTC.

Ten or more counts support this clonotype. This chain uses TRBV4-2 with TRBJ2-3; 8 bases fit TRBD2. The germline gives CDR1 LGHNA, CDR2 YNFKEQ. Unmatched junction bases numbered 5, after V lost 0 bases and J lost 6 bases. This CDR3 comprises 15 residues. CDR3 sequence reads: CASSQEGTSSDTQYF. CDR3 coding DNA: TGTGCCAGCAGCCAAGAAGGGACTAGTTCGGATACGCAGTATTTT.

V and J are TRBV2 and TRBJ1-1; no reliable D call. CDR1 is SNHLY and CDR2 is FYNNEI in the germline V gene. The CDR3 has 16 amino acids. Trimming pared 6 bases from V and 0 bases from J, leaving 17 bases between. The CDR3 sequence: CASRVPLSMMNTEAFF. The CDR3 nucleotides are TGTGCCAGCAGAGTTCCTTTGTCGATGATGAACACTGAAGCTTTCTTT.

Comment on this clonotype: A read error may account for a junction end that differs from germline. The chain recombines TRBV29-1 with TRBJ1-2, with TRBD1 matching over 7 bases. This CDR3 has 14 residues. Germline V gene sequence: CDR1 SQVTM, CDR2 ANQGSEA. The CDR3 DNA reads as TGCACCGTTGGACAGGACGCAACTAACTATGGCTACACCTTC. Protein product: CTVGQDATNYGYTF.

This clonotype is a singleton in its sample. The gene calls are TRBV9 and TRBJ2-2; D is ambiguous. This CDR3 has 15 residues. Germline V lookup: CDR1 SGDLS, CDR2 YYNGEE. Between the trimmed V and J ends, which lost 5 bases and 2 bases, there was a span of 13 bases. The CDR3 DNA sequence: TGTGCCAGCAGTCTCTTAACTACAAACACCGGGGAGCTGTTTTTT. It translates to CASSLLTTNTGELFF.

The rearrangement uses TRBV19 and TRBJ2-2; no clear D. CDR1 is LNHDA and CDR2 is SQIVND in the germline V gene (reference sequence). This CDR3 contains 13 residues. V was clipped by 10 bases and J by 4 bases, with 13 bases between them. This chain's CDR3 is CATAASVTGELFF. CDR3 sequence (DNA): TGTGCCACCGCAGCGAGTGTCACCGGGGAGCTGTTTTTT.

The rearrangement uses TRBV7-2 and TRBJ1-2; no reliable D call. The germline CDR1 and CDR2 sequences are SGHTA and FQGNSA. The ends were cut back, 4 bases at V and 4 bases at J, with 13 bases in the middle. This CDR3 comprises 14 residues. The DNA of the CDR3 is TGTGCCAGCAGCTCACCTCGACTGGGCTATGGCTACACCTTC. It encodes CASSSPRLGYGYTF. Full variable domain (remainder filled in from reference TRBV7-2 and TRBJ1-2): GAGVSQSPSNKVTEKGKDVELRCDPISGHTALYWYRQSLGQGLEFLIYFQGNSAPDKSGLPSDRFSAERTGGSVSTLTIQRTQQEDSAVYLCASSSPRLGYGYTFGSGTRLTVV.

This clonotype was counted ten times or more. The CDR3 spells CASSLGTGVLAGELFF. The DNA for the CDR3 is TGCGCCAGCAGCTTGGGGACAGGGGTTTTGGCCGGGGAGCTGTTTTTT. This chain joins TRBV5-1 and TRBJ2-2; the match to TRBD1 covers 9 bases. After removal of 0 bases from V and 6 bases from J, the junction contained 6 bases not matched to a gene. The CDR3 spans 16 residues. Germline values: CDR1 SGHRS, CDR2 YFSETQ.

The V call is TRBV7-9, the J call TRBJ2-7; D is unresolved. Trimming stripped 5 bases from V and 3 bases from J, with 8 bases between. The CDR3 has 12 residues. Germline V gene data show CDR1 as SEHNR and CDR2 as FQNEAQ (reference sequence). This chain's CDR3 is CASSQYLYEQYF. CDR3 coding DNA: TGTGCCAGCAGCCAATACCTCTACGAGCAGTACTTC.

This clonotype turned up a few times. The chain combines TRBV5-1 with TRBJ1-1; 10 bases are shared with TRBD1. This CDR3 contains 14 residues. Germline V gene lookup returns CDR1 SGHRS and CDR2 YFSETQ. The V gene end was trimmed by 5 bases and the J gene end by 7 bases; junction bases not matched to a gene: 8. The CDR3: CASRSGTGVIEAFF. The CDR3 coding sequence is TGCGCCAGCAGGTCCGGGACAGGGGTTATTGAAGCTTTCTTT. The whole variable domain, remainder taken from reference TRBV5-1 and TRBJ1-1, is KAGVTQTPRYLIKTRGQQVTLSCSPISGHRSVSWYQQTPGQGLQFLFEYFSETQRNKGNFPGRFSGRQFSNSRSEMNVSTLELGDSALYLCASRSGTGVIEAFFGQGTRLTVV.

This clonotype was seen a few times. This chain uses TRBV3-1 with TRBJ2-1; TRBD2 is a possible D gene (6 bases). Germline assignment: CDR1 LGHDT and CDR2 YNNKEL (reference sequence). The CDR3 extends over 13 amino acids. V was shortened by 1 base and J by 7 bases, with 8 bases between the two germline ends. The CDR3 bases are TGTGCCAGCAGCCAAGGACTAGTGAATGAGCAGTTCTTC. It translates to CASSQGLVNEQFF.

The V and J genes are TRBV2 and TRBJ2-7, with TRBD1 identical over 10 bases. This CDR3 has 18 residues. CDR1 SNHLY and CDR2 FYNNEI come from the germline V gene. V lost 6 bases, J lost 5 bases, and 19 bases stayed unmatched. The CDR3 nucleotides are TGTGCCAGCAGCCCAGACAGGGGGCGAGATCGATCCCTAGACGAGCAGTACTTC. Its translation is CASSPDRGRDRSLDEQYF.

The CDR3 DNA follows: TGCGCCAGCAGCTTGTTGGGGGCTAGCAACACTGAAGCTTTCTTT. Translation gives CASSLLGASNTEAFF. The rearrangement uses TRBV5-1 and TRBJ1-1; D possibly corresponds to TRBD1 (6 bases). Germline CDR1 and CDR2: SGHRS and YFSETQ. V lost 1 base to trimming and J lost 2 bases, with 12 bases between them. The CDR3 sequence is 15 residues long.

This clonotype was picked up many times. The chain carries TRBV6-2 or TRBV6-3 and TRBJ2-1, with no clear D. The V end was cut by 2 bases, the J end by 8 bases, with 7 bases between. CDR1 and CDR2 from the germline V gene are MNHEY and SVGEGT. This CDR3 region has 12 residues. As DNA, the CDR3 is TGTGCCAGCAGTTACGGGTTTTATGAGCAGTTCTTC. Translating it yields CASSYGFYEQFF.

This clonotype was observed a few times. V usage is TRBV4-3 and J usage is TRBJ2-7; 7 bases agree with TRBD2. Germline CDR1 reads LGHNA; CDR2 reads YSLEER. The CDR3 runs 15 residues. The ends lost 0 bases at V and 5 bases at J; junction bases unmatched: 7. CDR3 DNA: TGCGCCAGCAGCCAAGATATGTGGGGGAGGGACGAGCAGTACTTC. Protein product: CASSQDMWGRDEQYF.

The V gene is TRBV10-3, the J gene TRBJ2-7; D is ambiguous. CDR3 length: 11 amino acids. V was cut by 0 bases and J by 7 bases, with 4 bases left in between. Germline V gene data show CDR1 as ENHRY and CDR2 as SYGVKD. Here the CDR3 reads CAISESGEQYF. As DNA, the CDR3 is TGTGCCATCAGTGAGTCGGGAGAGCAGTACTTC.

The CDR3 here is CSVEESLLRSGANVLTF. CDR3 in DNA: TGCAGCGTTGAAGAGAGTTTACTTCGCTCTGGGGCCAACGTCCTGACTTTC. The chain couples TRBV29-1 to TRBJ2-6; D gene unclear. This CDR3 has 17 residues. Germline loops: CDR1 SQVTM, CDR2 ANQGSEA. Trimming left V 0 bases short and J 0 bases short, with 12 bases between.

The CDR3 bases are TGTGCCACCCTAGGGACGGAAGCTTTCTTT. It codes for CATLGTEAFF. This chain links TRBV19 with TRBJ1-1, with D maybe TRBD1 (5 bases). The germline CDR1 and CDR2 sequences are LNHDA and SQIVND (reference sequence). The CDR3 is 10 residues long. Trimming shortened V by 10 bases and J by 8 bases, and 11 bases separated the two germline ends.

Ten or more counts support this clonotype. This chain uses TRBV5-6 with TRBJ1-6; no reliable D call. V was clipped by 0 bases and J by 10 bases, with 5 bases between them. CDR1 is SGHDT and CDR2 is YYEEEE in the germline V gene. This CDR3 spans 12 amino acids. The CDR3 nucleotides read TGTGCCAGCAGCTTGGTTGGATCACCCCTCCACTTT. Translated: CASSLVGSPLHF.

This rearrangement joins TRBV29-1 to TRBJ1-1; D not certain. The CDR3 has 14 amino acids. The germline V and J ends were trimmed by 7 bases and 1 base, with 16 bases remaining between them. Germline V gene sequence: CDR1 SQVTM, CDR2 ANQGSEA. The CDR3 loop is CSDVSHGKNTEAFF. The CDR3 DNA is TGCAGCGACGTAAGCCACGGAAAGAACACTGAAGCTTTCTTT.

A few counts support this clonotype. The J gene is TRBJ2-4, the V gene TRBV20-1; D remains unclear. The V end was cut by 6 bases, the J end by 0 bases, with 9 bases between. CDR1 and CDR2 from the germline V gene are DFQATT and SNEGSKA (reference sequence). The CDR3 runs to 13 residues. The CDR3 coding sequence is TGCAGTGCCCCTACCCCAGCCAAAAACATTCAGTACTTC. Protein sequence: CSAPTPAKNIQYF.

This clonotype occurred many times. The chain uses TRBV10-3 and TRBJ2-5; 8 bases are a match to TRBD2. Germline V lookup: CDR1 ENHRY, CDR2 SYGVKD. This CDR3 is built from 15 residues. V was clipped by 2 bases and J by 5 bases; unmatched bases: 7. The CDR3 DNA sequence: TGTGCCATCAGTGAGGGGACTAGGACCCCTGAGACCCAGTACTTC. It translates to CAISEGTRTPETQYF.

This clonotype appeared a few times. The V and J genes are TRBV2 and TRBJ1-1; D remains ambiguous. V was pared by 9 bases and J by 0 bases, with 14 bases between. CDR3 length: 14 amino acids. Germline loops: CDR1 SNHLY, CDR2 FYNNEI. The CDR3: CASDPRGVNTEAFF. The CDR3 DNA reads as TGTGCCAGTGACCCCCGGGGAGTGAACACTGAAGCTTTCTTT.

This clonotype was seen just once. A much larger clone differs by one base, so this may be a read error. V usage is TRBV7-2 and J usage is TRBJ1-1; D not certain. Deletions cut 3 bases from V and 4 bases from J, with 9 bases between. The length of the CDR3 is 13 residues. In germline, CDR1 is SGHTA, CDR2 FQGNSA. CDR3 protein: CASSLEAVTEAFF. The CDR3, as DNA: TGTGCCAGCAGCTTGGAGGCAGTCACTGAAGCTTTCTTT.

The gene calls are TRBV2 and TRBJ1-1; tentatively, D is TRBD1 (5 bases). Trimming removed 6 bases from V and 5 bases from J, with 16 bases in between. Germline CDR1 and CDR2: SNHLY and FYNNEI. The CDR3 runs 14 residues. The CDR3 protein is CASRKLIGDTEAFF. DNA of the CDR3: TGTGCCAGCAGGAAACTGATAGGGGATACTGAAGCTTTCTTT. The variable domain in full, completed from reference TRBV2 and TRBJ1-1, reads EPEVTQTPSHQVTQMGQEVILRCVPISNHLYFYWYRQILGQKVEFLVSFYNNEISEKSEIFDDQFSVERPDGSNFTLKIRSTKLEDSAMYFCASRKLIGDTEAFFGQGTRLTVV.